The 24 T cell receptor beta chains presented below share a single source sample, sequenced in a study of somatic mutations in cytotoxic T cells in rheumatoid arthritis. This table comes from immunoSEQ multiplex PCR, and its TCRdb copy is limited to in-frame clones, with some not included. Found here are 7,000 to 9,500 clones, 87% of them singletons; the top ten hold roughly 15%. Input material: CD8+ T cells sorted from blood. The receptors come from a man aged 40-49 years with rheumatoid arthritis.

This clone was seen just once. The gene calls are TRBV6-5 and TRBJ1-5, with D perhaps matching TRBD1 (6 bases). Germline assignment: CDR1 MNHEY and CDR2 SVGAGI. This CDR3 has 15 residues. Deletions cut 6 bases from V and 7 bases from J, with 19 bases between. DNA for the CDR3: TGTGCCAGCAGATCCTCAGGGGCTGCAGGACAGCCCCAGCATTTT. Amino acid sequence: CASRSSGAAGQPQHF.

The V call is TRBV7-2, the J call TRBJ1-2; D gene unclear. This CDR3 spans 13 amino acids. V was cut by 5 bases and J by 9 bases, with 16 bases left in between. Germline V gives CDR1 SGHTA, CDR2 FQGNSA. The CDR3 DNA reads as TGTGCCAGCAGCCTGGGGAGGGTGGTTAGCTACACCTTC. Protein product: CASSLGRVVSYTF.

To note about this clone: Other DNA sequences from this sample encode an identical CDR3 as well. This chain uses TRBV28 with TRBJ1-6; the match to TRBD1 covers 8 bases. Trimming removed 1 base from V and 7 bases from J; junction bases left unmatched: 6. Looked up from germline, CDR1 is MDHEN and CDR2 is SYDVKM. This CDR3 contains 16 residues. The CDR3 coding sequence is TGTGCCAGCAGTTTATCTCGGACAGGGCTAAATTCACCCCTCCACTTT. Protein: CASSLSRTGLNSPLHF.

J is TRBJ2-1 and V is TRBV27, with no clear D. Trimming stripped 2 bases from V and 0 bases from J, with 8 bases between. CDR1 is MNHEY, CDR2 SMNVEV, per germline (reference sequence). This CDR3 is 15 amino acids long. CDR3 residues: CASSLQAGSYNEQFF. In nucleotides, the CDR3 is TGTGCCAGCAGTTTACAAGCAGGCTCCTACAATGAGCAGTTCTTC.

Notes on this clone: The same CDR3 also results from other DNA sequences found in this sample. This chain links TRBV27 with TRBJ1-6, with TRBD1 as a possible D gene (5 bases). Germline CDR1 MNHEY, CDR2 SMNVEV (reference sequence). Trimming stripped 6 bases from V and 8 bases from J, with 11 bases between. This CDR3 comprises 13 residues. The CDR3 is CASSLRDYSPLHF. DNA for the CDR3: TGTGCCAGCAGCCTCAGGGACTATTCACCCCTCCACTTT.

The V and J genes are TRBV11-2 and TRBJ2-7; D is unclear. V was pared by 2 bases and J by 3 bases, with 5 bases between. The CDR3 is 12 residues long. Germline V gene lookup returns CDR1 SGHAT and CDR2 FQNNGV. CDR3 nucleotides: TGTGCCAGCAGCTTATTCCACTACGAGCAGTACTTC. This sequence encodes CASSLFHYEQYF.

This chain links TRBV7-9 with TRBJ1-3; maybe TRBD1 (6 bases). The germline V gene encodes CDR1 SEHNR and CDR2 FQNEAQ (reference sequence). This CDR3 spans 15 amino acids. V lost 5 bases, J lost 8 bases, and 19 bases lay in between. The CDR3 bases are TGTGCCAGCAGCGAGTTTGGGGGCGACGGGGACACCATATATTTT. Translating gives CASSEFGGDGDTIYF.

The CDR3 spells CASSFLAGLRDTQYF. The CDR3 coding sequence is TGTGCCAGCAGTTTTCTAGCGGGGTTACGGGATACGCAGTATTTT. The chain has TRBV28 and TRBJ2-3; 9 bases are shared with TRBD2. Germline V gives CDR1 MDHEN, CDR2 SYDVKM. The CDR3 is 15 amino acids. J lost 6 bases, V lost 3 bases, and 7 bases had no gene match.

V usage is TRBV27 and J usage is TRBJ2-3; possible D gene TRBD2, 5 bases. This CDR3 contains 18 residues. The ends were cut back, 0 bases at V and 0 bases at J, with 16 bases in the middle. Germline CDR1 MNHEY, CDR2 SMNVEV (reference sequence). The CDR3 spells CASSLSISDLGSTDTQYF. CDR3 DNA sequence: TGTGCCAGCAGTTTATCGATTTCGGACTTGGGGAGCACAGATACGCAGTATTTT.

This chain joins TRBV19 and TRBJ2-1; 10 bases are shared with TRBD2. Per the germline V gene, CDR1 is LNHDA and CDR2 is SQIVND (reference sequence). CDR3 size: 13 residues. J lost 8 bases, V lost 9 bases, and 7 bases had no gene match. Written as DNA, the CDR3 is TGTGCCAGCGTAAGCGGGGGGGCAGATGAGCAGTTCTTC. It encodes CASVSGGADEQFF.

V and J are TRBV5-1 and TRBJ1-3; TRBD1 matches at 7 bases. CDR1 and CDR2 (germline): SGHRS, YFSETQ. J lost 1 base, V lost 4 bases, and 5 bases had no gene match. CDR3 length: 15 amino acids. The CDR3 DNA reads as TGCGCCAGCAGCCCTTACAGGGGATCTGGAAACACCATATATTTT. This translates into CASSPYRGSGNTIYF. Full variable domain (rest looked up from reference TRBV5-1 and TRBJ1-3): KAGVTQTPRYLIKTRGQQVTLSCSPISGHRSVSWYQQTPGQGLQFLFEYFSETQRNKGNFPGRFSGRQFSNSRSEMNVSTLELGDSALYLCASSPYRGSGNTIYFGEGSWLTVV.

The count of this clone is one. The CDR3 reads CASSYGDRGYEQYF. DNA of the CDR3: TGTGCCAGCAGTTACGGGGACAGGGGCTACGAGCAGTACTTC. V and J are TRBV6-5 and TRBJ2-7, with 10 bases fitting TRBD1. Germline CDR1 is MNHEY and CDR2 is SVGAGI. Germline trimming cut 2 bases from V and 3 bases from J; bases unmatched to any gene: 1. The CDR3 covers 14 residues.

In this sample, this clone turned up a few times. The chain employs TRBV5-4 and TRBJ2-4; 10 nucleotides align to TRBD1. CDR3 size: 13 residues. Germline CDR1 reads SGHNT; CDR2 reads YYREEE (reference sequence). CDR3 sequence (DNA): TGTGTTCGGGGGGGACAGGGGAAGGACATTCAGTACTTC. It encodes CVRGGQGKDIQYF.

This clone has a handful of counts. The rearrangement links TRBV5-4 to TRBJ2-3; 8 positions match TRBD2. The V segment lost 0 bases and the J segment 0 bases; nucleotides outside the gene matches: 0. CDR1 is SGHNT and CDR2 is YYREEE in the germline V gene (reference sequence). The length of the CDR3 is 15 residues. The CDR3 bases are TGTGCCAGCAGCTTGGCGGGGGGGAGCACAGATACGCAGTATTTT. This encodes CASSLAGGSTDTQYF.

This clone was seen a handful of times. The CDR3, as DNA: TGTGCCACTGGGGACAGTCTCGACGAGCAGTACTTC. Amino acids: CATGDSLDEQYF. The chain couples TRBV19 to TRBJ2-7; TRBD1 matches at 7 bases. The germline gives CDR1 LNHDA, CDR2 SQIVND (reference sequence). CDR3 size: 12 residues. V was pared by 10 bases and J by 5 bases, with 8 bases of the junction left unmatched.

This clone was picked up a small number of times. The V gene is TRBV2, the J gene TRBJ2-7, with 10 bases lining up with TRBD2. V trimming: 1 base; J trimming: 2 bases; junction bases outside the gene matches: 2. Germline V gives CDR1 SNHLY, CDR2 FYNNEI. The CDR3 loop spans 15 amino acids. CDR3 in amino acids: CASSEELAGTYEQYF. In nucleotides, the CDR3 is TGTGCCAGCAGTGAAGAACTAGCGGGGACCTACGAGCAGTACTTC.

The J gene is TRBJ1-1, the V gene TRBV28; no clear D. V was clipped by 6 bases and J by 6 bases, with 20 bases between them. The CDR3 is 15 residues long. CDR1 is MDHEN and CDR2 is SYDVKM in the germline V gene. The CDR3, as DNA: TGTGCCAGCAGCCTTATCGGCGGAGACGGCGCTGAAGCTTTCTTT. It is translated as CASSLIGGDGAEAFF.

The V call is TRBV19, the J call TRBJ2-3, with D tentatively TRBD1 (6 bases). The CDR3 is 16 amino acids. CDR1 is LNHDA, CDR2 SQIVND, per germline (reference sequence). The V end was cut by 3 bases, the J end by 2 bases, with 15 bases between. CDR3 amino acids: CASSILTGFNTDTQYF. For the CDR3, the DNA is TGTGCCAGTAGTATTCTTACAGGGTTTAACACAGATACGCAGTATTTT. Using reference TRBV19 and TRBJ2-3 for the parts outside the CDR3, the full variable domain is DGGITQSPKYLFRKEGQNVTLSCEQNLNHDAMYWYRQDPGQGLRLIYYSQIVNDFQKGDIAEGYSVSREKKESFPLTVTSAQKNPTAFYLCASSILTGFNTDTQYFGPGTRLTVL.

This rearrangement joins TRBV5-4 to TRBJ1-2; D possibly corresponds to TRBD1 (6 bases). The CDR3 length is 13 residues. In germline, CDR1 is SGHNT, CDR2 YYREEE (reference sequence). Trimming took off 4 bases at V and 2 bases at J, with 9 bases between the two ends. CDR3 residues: CASSPRGNYGYTF. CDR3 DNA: TGTGCCAGCAGCCCAAGGGGGAACTATGGCTACACCTTC.

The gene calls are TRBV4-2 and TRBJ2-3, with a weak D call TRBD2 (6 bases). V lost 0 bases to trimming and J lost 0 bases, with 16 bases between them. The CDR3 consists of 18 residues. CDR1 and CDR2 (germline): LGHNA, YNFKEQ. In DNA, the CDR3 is TGTGCCAGCAGCCAAGAAAGGCTAGCGCTCCCTAGCACAGATACGCAGTATTTT. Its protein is CASSQERLALPSTDTQYF.

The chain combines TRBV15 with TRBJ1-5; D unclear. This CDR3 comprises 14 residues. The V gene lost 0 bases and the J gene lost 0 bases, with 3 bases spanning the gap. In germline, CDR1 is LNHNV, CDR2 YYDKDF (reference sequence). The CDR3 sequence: CATSRDHSNQPQHF. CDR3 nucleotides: TGTGCCACCAGCAGAGATCATAGCAATCAGCCCCAGCATTTT.

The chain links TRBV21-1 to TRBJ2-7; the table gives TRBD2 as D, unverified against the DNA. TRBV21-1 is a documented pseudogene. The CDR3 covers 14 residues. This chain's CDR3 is CASNTRGLYYEQYF. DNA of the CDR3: TGTGCCAGCAATACGCGAGGACTATATTACGAGCAGTACTTC.

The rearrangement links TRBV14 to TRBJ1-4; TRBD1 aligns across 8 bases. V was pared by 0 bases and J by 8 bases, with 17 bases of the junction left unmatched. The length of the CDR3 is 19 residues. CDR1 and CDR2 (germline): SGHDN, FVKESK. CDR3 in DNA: TGTGCCAGCAGCCAAGATCCGCGATCAGATCTCAGGGGGCACGAAAAACTGTTTTTT. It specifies CASSQDPRSDLRGHEKLFF.

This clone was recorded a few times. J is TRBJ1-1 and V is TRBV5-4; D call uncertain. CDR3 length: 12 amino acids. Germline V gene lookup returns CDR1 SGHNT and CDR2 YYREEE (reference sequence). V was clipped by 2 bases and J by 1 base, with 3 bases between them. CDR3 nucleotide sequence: TGTGCCAGCAGCTTCGGGAACACTGAAGCTTTCTTT. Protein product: CASSFGNTEAFF.